The clone carrying this T cell receptor (beta chain) has a handful of counts. No antigen is known for it. Sequencing of TCR beta covered CD8+ and CD4+ T cells obtained from blood. Negative isolation yielded the CD8+ and CD4+ T cells, while FACS enriched the TEMRA cells. CDR3 size: 14 residues. The germline V gene encodes CDR1 SGHTA and CDR2 FQGNSA. V was clipped by 3 bases and J by 6 bases, with 11 bases between them. These data belong to a study of CD8 T cells in Susac syndrome. Findings and limits, study-wide: The study recognized that the number of individuals in its TCR sequencing and HLA analysis was relatively small.

After extraction with the RNeasy kit, roughly 0.45 to 1 ug of the RNA was reverse transcribed using random hexamers. With immunoSEQ multiplex PCR, TCR beta CDR3 was amplified across 54 Vbeta and 13 Jbeta. TCRdb used MiXCR to reprocess the immunoSEQ multiplex PCR reads, holding one entry per CDR3 protein. The repertoire holds 300,000 or so distinct CDR3 sequences, with about 91% as singletons. The TCR sequence derives from a human donor with multiple sclerosis. V gene TRBV7-2 combines with J gene TRBJ2-2; D call uncertain. The sequencing sample was made of CD4+ T cells from PBMCs. The CDR3 DNA sequence: TGTGCCAGCAGCTTGGGGTTTAGGGCCGGGGAGCTGTTTTTT. Its protein product is CASSLGFRAGELFF.